The 31 T cell receptor beta chains in this list originate from one sample, sequenced in a study of Graves' ophthalmopathy and Graves' hyperthyroidism. The TCR beta CDR3 regions underwent amplification from RNA transcripts. The library came from an HTBI-primed first-round RT-PCR and a second-round multiplex PCR. TCRdb called the multiplex PCR reads again in MiXCR, with one record for every CDR3 protein. The repertoire has 650,000 to 900,000 distinct CDR3 sequences, approximately 40% of them found once; the top ten carry 35% to 55%. The sequenced material came from peripheral blood. Receptors were obtained from an adult man with Graves' ophthalmopathy.

In DNA form, the CDR3 reads TGTGCCGGCAGCGTTCTAGACGGCTCCTACGAGCAGTACTTC. It is translated as CAGSVLDGSYEQYF. The chain links TRBV10-3 to TRBJ2-7; D is ambiguous. Looked up from germline, CDR1 is ENHRY and CDR2 is SYGVKD. The ends were cut back, 11 bases at V and 0 bases at J, with 17 bases in the middle. There are 14 residues in the CDR3.

V usage is TRBV2 and J usage is TRBJ1-3; D is possibly TRBD1 (5 bases). The germline V gene encodes CDR1 SNHLY and CDR2 FYNNEI. The CDR3 covers 16 residues. Trimming removed 3 bases from V and 8 bases from J, with 20 bases in between. CDR3 in amino acids: CASSERDSLYGYTIYF. CDR3 sequence (DNA): TGTGCCAGCAGTGAGCGAGACAGCCTCTATGGCTACACCATATATTTT.

The V call is TRBV25-1, the J call TRBJ1-5, with a tentative D call TRBD1 (6 bases). Between the trimmed V and J ends, which lost 5 bases and 2 bases, there was a span of 13 bases. Germline V gene sequence: CDR1 MGHDK, CDR2 SYGVNS. This CDR3 is 15 amino acids long. The CDR3 protein is CASSFSRGGNQPQHF. The CDR3 DNA follows: TGTGCCAGCAGTTTCAGCAGGGGAGGCAATCAGCCCCAGCATTTT.

J is TRBJ2-7 and V is TRBV7-3, with TRBD2 identical over 13 bases. The CDR3 has 20 residues. In germline, CDR1 is SGHTA, CDR2 FQGTGA. After removal of 3 bases from V and 6 bases from J, the junction contained 20 bases not matched to a gene. The CDR3 DNA reads TGTGCCAGCAGCTTGGACCAGAGACTAGCGGGGGGACCAAGTCCCTCCGAGCAGTACTTC. Amino acids: CASSLDQRLAGGPSPSEQYF.

V and J are TRBV12-3 or TRBV12-4 and TRBJ2-3, with TRBD2 matching over 11 bases. The CDR3 sequence is 15 residues long. J lost 2 bases, V lost 10 bases, and 8 bases had no gene match. Written as DNA, the CDR3 is TGTGCCACCGGGACTAGCGGCACCAACACAGATACGCAGTATTTT. Its translation is CATGTSGTNTDTQYF.

Of note for this clonotype: The junction and the germline gene differ at one end; a read error may be behind it. The chain links TRBV24-1 to TRBJ1-5; 8 bases align to TRBD1. Germline CDR1 reads KGHDR; CDR2 reads SFDVKD. The CDR3 is made up of 15 amino acids. The CDR3 here is CASSSHRGEVQPQHF. In DNA form, the CDR3 reads TGTGCCAGCAGTTCCCACAGGGGGGAAGTCCAGCCCCAGCATTTT.

This clonotype was counted only a few times. This rearrangement joins TRBV12-3 or TRBV12-4 to TRBJ1-1; D is unresolved. The length of the CDR3 is 11 residues. V dropped 3 bases and J dropped 6 bases, with 5 bases sitting between them. CDR3 in amino acids: CASSFGPEAFF. The CDR3 nucleotides read TGTGCCAGCAGTTTTGGCCCTGAAGCTTTCTTT.

Points on this clonotype: One junction end disagrees with the germline gene, perhaps due to a read error. This chain uses TRBV10-3 with TRBJ1-1, with D tentatively TRBD1 (6 bases). In germline, CDR1 is ENHRY, CDR2 SYGVKD. This CDR3 spans 15 amino acids. The CDR3 reads CASSFSRGGDTEAFF. Written as DNA, the CDR3 is TGTGCCAGCAGTTTTAGCAGGGGAGGGGACACTGAAGCTTTCTTT.

This clonotype was seen ten or more times. The chain carries TRBV20-1 and TRBJ2-6; D ambiguous. Trimming removed 8 bases from V and 0 bases from J, with 8 bases in between. This CDR3 is 13 amino acids long. Germline CDR1 reads DFQATT; CDR2 reads SNEGSKA (reference sequence). CDR3: CSPMSSGANVLTF. CDR3 in DNA: TGCAGTCCAATGAGCTCTGGGGCCAACGTCCTGACTTTC.

This clonotype has a handful of counts. The chain employs TRBV20-1 and TRBJ2-2; 8 bases align to TRBD1. Germline values: CDR1 DFQATT, CDR2 SNEGSKA (reference sequence). The CDR3 is 14 residues long. V was clipped by 6 bases and J by 3 bases; unmatched bases: 6. CDR3 in amino acids: CSALETGDTGELFF. CDR3 sequence (DNA): TGCAGTGCCTTGGAGACAGGGGACACCGGGGAGCTGTTTTTT.

The chain uses TRBV2 and TRBJ1-4; 7 bases fit TRBD1. In germline, CDR1 is SNHLY, CDR2 FYNNEI. J gave up 4 bases and V 7 bases, and 9 bases lay outside the gene matches. The CDR3 loop spans 15 amino acids. CDR3 region: CASKRTGASNEKLFF. The CDR3 DNA follows: TGTGCCAGCAAACGTACAGGGGCAAGTAATGAAAAACTGTTTTTT.

The chain has TRBV5-1 and TRBJ2-7, with TRBD2 matching over 9 bases. V lost 0 bases and J lost 2; bases outside the gene matches: 3. CDR1 is SGHRS, CDR2 YFSETQ, per germline. The CDR3 sequence is 15 residues long. The CDR3 region has the DNA TGCGCCAGCAGCTTGGTAGCGGGAGTCGCCTACGAGCAGTACTTC. This translates into CASSLVAGVAYEQYF.

The chain recombines TRBV11-2 with TRBJ2-7; 13 positions match TRBD2. After removal of 6 bases from V and 5 bases from J, the junction contained 7 bases not matched to a gene. The CDR3 loop spans 15 amino acids. The germline V gene has CDR1 SGHAT and CDR2 FQNNGV. The CDR3: CASSWTSGGSDEQYF. The CDR3, as DNA: TGTGCCAGCAGTTGGACTAGCGGGGGTAGTGACGAGCAGTACTTC.

The chain's CDR3 is CASSIVQGMAGNQPQHF. In nucleotides, the CDR3 is TGTGCCAGTAGTATAGTGCAGGGAATGGCGGGCAATCAGCCCCAGCATTTT. The chain joins TRBV19 to TRBJ1-5; D is perhaps TRBD1 (5 bases). Germline loops: CDR1 LNHDA, CDR2 SQIVND (reference sequence). V gave up 1 base and J gave up 2 bases, with 15 bases separating them. The CDR3 length is 17 residues.

There are many counts of this clonotype. This chain links TRBV7-2 with TRBJ1-6, with TRBD1 as a possible D gene (6 bases). With 2 bases removed from V and 9 bases from J, the gap between germline ends came to 17 bases. This CDR3 is 16 amino acids long. In germline, CDR1 is SGHTA, CDR2 FQGNSA. The CDR3 DNA is TGTGCCAGCAGCTTACAGGGGACGAGAGGATCTTCACCCCTCCACTTT. This encodes CASSLQGTRGSSPLHF.

Remarks on this clonotype: Possible read error: a much larger clone is one base away. The rearrangement joins TRBV10-2 to TRBJ2-2, with D perhaps matching TRBD1 (6 bases). The V end was cut by 7 bases, the J end by 6 bases, with 15 bases between. This CDR3 has 14 residues. Germline lookup yields CDR1 WSHSY and CDR2 SAAADI. For the CDR3, the DNA is TGCGCCAGCAATGGACAGTACAACGCCGGGGAGCTGTTTTTT. It is translated as CASNGQYNAGELFF.

The V and J genes are TRBV7-9 and TRBJ1-5; D is perhaps TRBD1 (5 bases). Germline CDR1 and CDR2: SEHNR and FQNEAQ (reference sequence). Deletions cut 1 base from V and 12 bases from J, with 10 bases between. The CDR3 length is 12 residues. The CDR3 DNA reads as TGTGCCAGCAGCTTAGTGGCAGGGCACCAGCATTTT. Translated: CASSLVAGHQHF. Based on the CDR3 plus reference TRBV7-9 and TRBJ1-5, the full variable domain is DTGVSQNPRHKITKRGQNVTFRCDPISEHNRLYWYRQTLGQGPEFLTYFQNEAQLEKSRLLSDRFSAERPKGSFSTLEIQRTEQGDSAMYLCASSLVAGHQHFGDGTRLSIL.

This clonotype was counted ten times or more. The rearrangement links TRBV9 to TRBJ1-2; 8 bases line up with TRBD1. The CDR3 contains 14 residues. The J segment lost 5 bases and the V segment lost 5 bases, leaving 8 bases of the junction unmatched. CDR1 is SGDLS and CDR2 is YYNGEE in the germline V gene. As DNA, the CDR3 is TGTGCCAGCAGTCCGACAGGGGAAGGATATGGCTACACCTTC. Translation: CASSPTGEGYGYTF.

V is TRBV6-1 and J is TRBJ1-4; D not certain. V dropped 6 bases and J dropped 0 bases, with 8 bases sitting between them. The CDR3 length is 14 residues. The germline CDR1 and CDR2 sequences are MNHNS and SASEGT. The CDR3 here is CASSHHTTNEKLFF. Written as DNA, the CDR3 is TGTGCCAGCAGCCACCACACAACTAATGAAAAACTGTTTTTT.

This clonotype has just a few counts. V usage is TRBV20-1 and J usage is TRBJ2-5; TRBD2 matches 14 bases. Germline CDR1 DFQATT, CDR2 SNEGSKA (reference sequence). V was pared by 6 bases and J by 0 bases, with 3 bases of the junction left unmatched. CDR3 length: 15 amino acids. DNA for the CDR3: TGCAGTGCGAGACTAGCGGGAGGGAACCAAGAGACCCAGTACTTC. Translated: CSARLAGGNQETQYF.

This clonotype was seen only a few times. The chain has TRBV5-1 and TRBJ2-5; perhaps TRBD1 as D (5 bases). CDR3 length: 15 amino acids. Trimming removed 2 bases at V and 2 bases at J, with 13 bases between. The V gene's germline CDR1 is SGHRS and CDR2 YFSETQ. CDR3 sequence: CASSFNGAEQETQYF. In DNA, the CDR3 is TGCGCCAGCAGCTTTAATGGGGCGGAGCAAGAGACCCAGTACTTC.

The chain links TRBV7-2 to TRBJ1-1, with a weak D call TRBD1 (5 bases). Trimming left V 3 bases short and J 4 bases short, with 12 bases between. Germline V lookup: CDR1 SGHTA, CDR2 FQGNSA. There are 14 residues in the CDR3. The CDR3 bases are TGTGCCAGCAGCTTTCTTGGGAGGGGCACTGAAGCTTTCTTT. Translated: CASSFLGRGTEAFF.

V and J are TRBV29-1 and TRBJ1-1; unclear D gene. From germline, CDR1 is SQVTM and CDR2 ANQGSEA. The CDR3 loop spans 12 amino acids. The germline V and J ends were trimmed by 8 bases and 0 bases, with 10 bases remaining between them. The CDR3 DNA sequence: TGCAGCTTCGACATAATGAACACTGAAGCTTTCTTT. Protein sequence: CSFDIMNTEAFF.

V usage is TRBV11-2 and J usage is TRBJ2-7; 7 bases are a match to TRBD1. V shed 1 base and J 1 base; nucleotides not matched to a gene: 7. Germline V gives CDR1 SGHAT, CDR2 FQNNGV. This CDR3 is built from 16 residues. The CDR3 bases are TGTGCCAGCAGCTTAGTTGGGACAGAGAGTTCCTACGAGCAGTACTTC. Translating it yields CASSLVGTESSYEQYF.

V and J are TRBV20-1 and TRBJ1-1; 7 bases match TRBD1. Germline lookup yields CDR1 DFQATT and CDR2 SNEGSKA (reference sequence). The CDR3 has 16 amino acids. With V trimmed by 2 bases and J by 5 bases, 14 bases remained unmatched. The CDR3 DNA follows: TGCAGTGCTAGAAACTCGGCAGGGGGTAGTCTTACTGAAGCTTTCTTT. Translated, it gives CSARNSAGGSLTEAFF.

This rearrangement joins TRBV7-3 to TRBJ2-6; D remains unclear. CDR1 and CDR2 from the germline V gene are SGHTA and FQGTGA. V dropped 2 bases and J dropped 2 bases, with 7 bases sitting between them. This CDR3 has 15 residues. CDR3 sequence (DNA): TGTGCCAGCAGCTTAGGCAAAGCTGGGGCCAACGTCCTGACTTTC. Translation: CASSLGKAGANVLTF.

The genes are TRBV9 and TRBJ2-5; D may be TRBD2 (7 bases). Per germline, CDR1 SGDLS and CDR2 YYNGEE. The length of the CDR3 is 17 residues. V was clipped by 0 bases and J by 2 bases, with 17 bases between them. The CDR3: CASSVGGGGGLQETQYF. In DNA form, the CDR3 reads TGTGCCAGCAGCGTAGGGGGGGGAGGGGGGCTTCAAGAGACCCAGTACTTC.

The V gene is TRBV11-2, the J gene TRBJ2-7, with D perhaps matching TRBD2 (5 bases). Germline lookup yields CDR1 SGHAT and CDR2 FQNNGV. V was cut by 7 bases and J by 2 bases, with 12 bases left in between. This CDR3 is built from 13 residues. As DNA, the CDR3 is TGTGCCAGCACTAGAGGGAATACCTACGAGCAGTACTTC. Amino acids: CASTRGNTYEQYF.

This rearrangement joins TRBV2 to TRBJ1-6; the match to TRBD1 covers 8 bases. The CDR3 extends over 15 amino acids. Germline trimming cut 0 bases from V and 10 bases from J; bases unmatched to any gene: 5. CDR1 is SNHLY, CDR2 FYNNEI, per germline. The CDR3 reads CASSEAGQVGSPLHF. CDR3 nucleotides: TGTGCCAGCAGTGAAGCGGGACAGGTTGGATCACCCCTCCACTTT.

This clonotype was counted between two and nine times. V and J are TRBV7-9 and TRBJ2-2, with 9 bases fitting TRBD2. The length of the CDR3 is 17 residues. Germline loops: CDR1 SEHNR, CDR2 FQNEAQ (reference sequence). V dropped 1 base and J dropped 4; count of bases not matched to a gene: 7. CDR3 nucleotide sequence: TGTGCCAGCAGCTTAGGGGGTAGCGGGAGATTCACCGGGGAGCTGTTTTTT. Translating gives CASSLGGSGRFTGELFF.

The chain combines TRBV11-2 with TRBJ1-5; D is uncertain. CDR3 size: 14 residues. From germline, CDR1 is SGHAT and CDR2 FQNNGV. The V end lost 5 bases, the J end lost 10 bases, and 18 bases lay between the germline ends. CDR3 residues: CASSPGAGSVPQHF. The CDR3 region has the DNA TGTGCCAGCAGCCCAGGCGCAGGTTCGGTTCCCCAGCATTTT. Variable domain in full (rest from reference TRBV11-2 and TRBJ1-5): EAGVAQSPRYKIIEKRQSVAFWCNPISGHATLYWYQQILGQGPKLLIQFQNNGVVDDSQLPKDRFSAERLKGVDSTLKIQPAKLEDSAVYLCASSPGAGSVPQHFGDGTRLSIL.